These T cell receptor beta chains were read from a single sample in a study of T cells after yellow fever vaccination. MiXCR was run by TCRdb on the 5' RACE reads, yielding one entry per CDR3 protein. The profile shows fewer than 500,000 distinct CDR3 sequences, around 19% of them singletons. The sample here was PBMCs, taken before the yellow fever booster vaccination. These receptors all come from a man between 18 and 35 years old who received the YFV17D yellow fever vaccine. The conserved cysteine and the conserved F or W are not part of the CDR3 here.

j_call	v_call	cdr3_aa
TRBJ1-6	TRBV12-3/TRBV12-4	ASSLALTGLDNSPLH
TRBJ1-5	TRBV7-9	ASSQWTGINQPQH
TRBJ1-2	TRBV4-3	ASSQGKDYGYT
TRBJ2-2	TRBV19	ASRSGATGELF
TRBJ1-1	TRBV6-2/TRBV6-3	ASSRDARTMNTEAF
TRBJ1-2	TRBV15	ATSTDQYGYT
TRBJ1-5	TRBV7-8	ASSLGFGTGGSDQPQH
TRBJ1-4	TRBV5-1	ASRRTGGNEKLF
TRBJ1-1	TRBV10-3	AISPQGVRHTEAF
TRBJ1-1	TRBV19	ASSISASQGGDTEAF
TRBJ1-4	TRBV10-3	ATQTQVDEKLF
TRBJ2-5	TRBV24-1	ATSEVVRETQY
TRBJ1-4	TRBV27	ATGVREKLF
TRBJ2-7	TRBV6-6	ASSYPLGASYEQY
TRBJ2-2	TRBV6-5	ASSRTGVSGELF
TRBJ1-1	TRBV11-2	ASSFSGTGNTEAF
TRBJ2-2	TRBV4-1	ASSQARTPNTGELF
TRBJ1-2	TRBV7-2	ASSSPMRDGYT
TRBJ2-6	TRBV20-1	SARRTVSSGANVLT
TRBJ2-3	TRBV7-9	ASSPRDSDADTQY
TRBJ2-3	TRBV5-1	ASSGTGPRAQY
TRBJ2-3	TRBV29-1	SVGDTQY
TRBJ2-5	TRBV20-1	SAGRGSGGDETQY
TRBJ2-3	TRBV7-2	ASSLDSQGTDTQY
TRBJ2-5	TRBV10-3	AISGGETQY
TRBJ2-2	TRBV7-2	ASSLDTGRTGELF
TRBJ2-5	TRBV4-1	ASSQGSSKETQY
TRBJ2-4	TRBV27	ASSLSAGIKNIQY
TRBJ1-1	TRBV9	ASSPPGTVWSEAF
TRBJ1-6	TRBV4-3	ASSQRTGDNSPLH
TRBJ2-2	TRBV7-9	ASIRLAGTGELF
TRBJ2-2	TRBV11-2	ASSPTSTNTGELF
TRBJ2-3	TRBV20-1	SARGTSGSRYTQY
TRBJ2-3	TRBV4-1	ASRDRADTQY
TRBJ1-1	TRBV20-1	SARAGAGAEAF
TRBJ2-5	TRBV5-8	ASSTGHTGVETQY
TRBJ2-5	TRBV29-1	SVGGETQY
TRBJ1-2	TRBV27	ASSSRQPGDYGYT
TRBJ2-2	TRBV7-2	ASSLEGATGELF
TRBJ1-2	TRBV29-1	SVGDRDYGYT
TRBJ2-3	TRBV12-3/TRBV12-4	ASSLYLAGGSTDTQY
TRBJ1-5	TRBV7-8	ASSPRSSNQPQH
TRBJ2-2	TRBV4-1	ASSQIQGASTGELF
TRBJ1-1	TRBV7-9	ASSSTGAITEAF
TRBJ1-1	TRBV5-1	ASSLGTDKTNTEAF
TRBJ1-5	TRBV12-3/TRBV12-4	ASSLGAGQPQH
TRBJ2-1	TRBV7-6	ASSLVGPIDGEQF
TRBJ2-3	TRBV29-1	SVDLAEDTQY
TRBJ2-5	TRBV4-2	ASSQGLAGLQETQY
TRBJ2-1	TRBV12-3/TRBV12-4	ASSLGLAIDEQF
TRBJ2-3	TRBV7-3	ASSRLGTHTDTQY
TRBJ2-1	TRBV7-6	ASSSFASAAYNEQF
TRBJ2-2	TRBV7-7	ASRRGSTGELF
TRBJ2-1	TRBV7-8	ASSLGGLAGAAYNEQF
TRBJ2-5	TRBV6-5	ASSYSRVAGNEETQY